The source of this T cell receptor beta chain is a study of identical twins. TCRdb re-analysed the 5' RACE reads in MiXCR, keeping a single row per CDR3 protein. The profile shows around 230,000 distinct CDR3 sequences, roughly 7.1% of them singletons. Germline V gives CDR1 MNHEY, CDR2 SMNVEV (reference sequence). V lost 6 bases to trimming and J lost 3 bases; unmatched junction nucleotides: 9. CDR3 length equals 17 residues. This sample was also put to use in a study of T cells expressing NK-cell markers.

The rearrangement links TRBV27 to TRBJ2-7; 15 bases line up with TRBD2. The TCR comes from a woman aged 18-30 years in good health. The sample was CD8+ T cells sorted from blood. CDR3 amino acids: CASRRTSGRGTFYEQYF. The CDR3 DNA is TGTGCCAGCAGACGGACTAGCGGGAGGGGAACGTTCTACGAGCAGTACTTC.